A selection of T cell receptor beta chains follows, all from one sample in a study of control samples from healthy donors and cancer patients. TCRdb's table, derived via immunoSEQ multiplex PCR, lists solely in-frame clones and lacks some. The sample comprises some 120,000 clones, over 90% of which are singletons, and approximately 2.5% rests with the top ten. Sequenced input: blood. The receptors come from a man aged 25-40 years in good health. The CDR3 runs from the conserved cysteine through the conserved F or W. Fields, in order: J gene, clone size, V gene, D gene, CDR3 protein, CDR3 DNA. The D gene is left open where the match is weak. Clone size is not always given. Where it is, it says once, few, many or a class for expanded clones.

J: TRBJ2-6; size: few; V: TRBV3-1/TRBV3-2; D: TRBD1; CDR3: CASTQGVHSGANVLTF; DNA: TGTGCCAGCACCCAGGGGGTTCACTCTGGGGCCAACGTCCTGACTTTC
J: TRBJ1-5; size: .; V: TRBV5-8; D: .; CDR3: CASSDFQPQHF; DNA: TGTGCCAGCAGCGATTTCCAGCCCCAGCATTTT
J: TRBJ2-3; size: .; V: TRBV18; D: TRBD2; CDR3: CASSRRASGGTDTQYF; DNA: TGTGCCAGCTCTCGGCGTGCTAGCGGGGGAACAGATACGCAGTATTTT
J: TRBJ1-5; size: .; V: TRBV7-2; D: .; CDR3: CASSSGYSNQPQHF; DNA: TGTGCCAGCAGCTCCGGTTATAGCAATCAGCCCCAGCATTTT
J: TRBJ2-7; size: .; V: TRBV6-5; D: .; CDR3: CASTETTGSPTEQYF; DNA: TGTGCCAGCACCGAAACAACAGGGTCCCCCACCGAGCAGTACTTC
J: TRBJ1-1; size: .; V: TRBV12-5; D: .; CDR3: CASGLVVRGEAFF; DNA: TGTGCTAGTGGTTTGGTTGTGCGGGGTGAAGCTTTCTTT
J: TRBJ2-3; size: .; V: TRBV5-6; D: .; CDR3: CASSLSDGPTDTQYF; DNA: TGTGCCAGCAGCTTGAGCGACGGTCCCACAGATACGCAGTATTTT
J: TRBJ1-1; size: .; V: TRBV27; D: .; CDR3: CASSFRGKNTEAFF; DNA: TGTGCCAGCAGTTTTCGGGGGAAGAACACTGAAGCTTTCTTT
J: TRBJ2-5; size: .; V: TRBV12-3/TRBV12-4; D: TRBD2; CDR3: CASTGGAAQYF; DNA: TGTGCCAGCACGGGGGGGGCGGCCCAGTACTTC
J: TRBJ2-7; size: .; V: TRBV12-3/TRBV12-4; D: TRBD2; CDR3: CASRVAGAREQYF; DNA: TGTGCCTCAAGGGTAGCGGGGGCCCGGGAGCAGTACTTC
J: TRBJ1-6; size: .; V: TRBV6-5; D: TRBD1; CDR3: CASTTFQGVGSPLHF; DNA: TGTGCCAGCACTACTTTTCAGGGGGTAGGGTCACCCCTCCACTTT
J: TRBJ2-1; size: .; V: TRBV15; D: TRBD2; CDR3: CATSRDPGLVGEQFF; DNA: TGTGCCACCAGCAGAGATCCGGGACTAGTAGGTGAGCAGTTCTTC
J: TRBJ2-1; size: .; V: TRBV24-1; D: .; CDR3: CATSDPGLKYYNEQFF; DNA: TGTGCCACCAGTGATCCTGGACTAAAATACTACAATGAGCAGTTCTTC
J: TRBJ1-2; size: .; V: TRBV10-3; D: TRBD1; CDR3: CAISETGGGYGYTF; DNA: TGTGCCATCAGTGAAACAGGGGGGGGCTATGGCTACACCTTC
J: TRBJ2-7; size: .; V: TRBV10-2; D: .; CDR3: CASSTNREVVYEQYF; DNA: TGCGCCAGCAGCACGAACAGGGAAGTTGTCTACGAGCAGTACTTC
J: TRBJ2-7; size: .; V: TRBV29-1; D: TRBD1; CDR3: CSVMGVDRAFEQYF; DNA: TGCAGCGTGATGGGGGTGGACAGGGCCTTCGAGCAGTACTTC
J: TRBJ2-3; size: .; V: TRBV5-1; D: TRBD1; CDR3: CASSLRGLATDTQYF; DNA: TGCGCCAGCAGCCTCAGGGGGCTGGCCACAGATACGCAGTATTTT
J: TRBJ2-1; size: .; V: TRBV18; D: .; CDR3: CASSLFNQNNEQFF; DNA: TGTGCCAGCTCATTATTTAACCAAAACAATGAGCAGTTCTTC
J: TRBJ1-5; size: .; V: TRBV7-9; D: TRBD1; CDR3: CASSRTGADQPQHF; DNA: TGTGCCAGCAGCAGGACAGGGGCGGATCAGCCCCAGCATTTT
J: TRBJ1-2; size: .; V: TRBV4-1; D: .; CDR3: CASSQDLSKRNYGYTF; DNA: TGCGCCAGCAGCCAAGATCTGAGCAAGAGGAACTATGGCTACACCTTC
J: TRBJ1-1; size: .; V: TRBV6-4; D: .; CDR3: CASRTSGRSTEAFF; DNA: TGTGCCAGCAGGACCTCGGGGAGGTCAACTGAAGCTTTCTTT
J: TRBJ2-3; size: .; V: TRBV19; D: .; CDR3: CASSMRQPDTQYF; DNA: TGTGCCAGTAGTATGAGGCAGCCAGATACGCAGTATTTT
J: TRBJ2-3; size: few; V: TRBV2; D: .; CDR3: CASSEEFTDTQYF; DNA: TGTGCCAGCAGTGAGGAGTTCACAGATACGCAGTATTTT
J: TRBJ1-5; size: .; V: TRBV5-5; D: .; CDR3: CASSTFQGQPQHF; DNA: TGTGCCAGCAGCACGTTCCAAGGTCAGCCCCAGCATTTT
J: TRBJ2-7; size: .; V: TRBV5-1; D: .; CDR3: CASSLTDSPGEQYF; DNA: TGCGCCAGCAGCTTGACTGACTCCCCGGGCGAGCAGTACTTC
J: TRBJ1-1; size: .; V: TRBV7-9; D: TRBD1; CDR3: CASSPQGQANTEAFF; DNA: TGTGCCAGCAGCCCACAGGGACAGGCGAACACTGAAGCTTTCTTT
J: TRBJ1-2; size: .; V: TRBV6-5; D: .; CDR3: CAATKNLYGYTF; DNA: TGTGCCGCCACAAAGAACCTATATGGCTACACCTTC
J: TRBJ1-2; size: once; V: TRBV6-6; D: .; CDR3: CASKLTQGATGYTF; DNA: TGTGCCAGCAAACTCACACAGGGTGCGACCGGCTACACCTTC
J: TRBJ1-4; size: once; V: TRBV27; D: TRBD1; CDR3: CASAETGTGFNEKLFF; DNA: TGTGCCAGCGCCGAGACCGGGACAGGGTTTAATGAAAAACTGTTTTTT
J: TRBJ2-5; size: .; V: TRBV4-1; D: .; CDR3: CASSSLGDLETQYF; DNA: TGCGCCAGCAGCTCTCTCGGGGACTTAGAGACCCAGTACTTC
J: TRBJ2-2; size: .; V: TRBV28; D: .; CDR3: CASSLGGTLLTGELFF; DNA: TGTGCCAGCAGTTTAGGGGGGACACTGCTCACCGGGGAGCTGTTTTTT
J: TRBJ1-5; size: .; V: TRBV28; D: TRBD1; CDR3: CASSPGTAPDQPQHF; DNA: TGTGCCAGCAGCCCTGGGACAGCCCCCGATCAGCCCCAGCATTTT
J: TRBJ1-4; size: .; V: TRBV10-3; D: TRBD1; CDR3: CAISRTGDNEKLFF; DNA: TGTGCCATCAGTCGGACAGGTGATAATGAAAAACTGTTTTTT
J: TRBJ1-4; size: .; V: TRBV10-2; D: .; CDR3: CASSVRPDGKLFF; DNA: TGCGCCAGCAGTGTCCGGCCAGATGGAAAACTGTTTTTT
J: TRBJ1-1; size: once; V: TRBV27; D: .; CDR3: CASSTALGAEAFF; DNA: TGTGCCAGCAGTACCGCCTTGGGGGCTGAAGCTTTCTTT
J: TRBJ1-2; size: .; V: TRBV5-1; D: TRBD1; CDR3: CASSPIAGTGTNYGYTF; DNA: TGCGCCAGCAGCCCTATAGCCGGGACAGGGACTAACTATGGCTACACCTTC
J: TRBJ2-1; size: .; V: TRBV5-1; D: TRBD2; CDR3: CASSGSSGGRNEQFF; DNA: TGCGCCAGCAGCGGAAGTAGCGGGGGGCGCAATGAGCAGTTCTTC
J: TRBJ1-6; size: .; V: TRBV11-2; D: .; CDR3: CASSYVGNYNSPLHF; DNA: TGTGCCAGCAGCTATGTAGGGAACTATAATTCACCCCTCCACTTT
J: TRBJ2-1; size: .; V: TRBV6-5; D: TRBD2; CDR3: CASSRGGQGEQFF; DNA: TGTGCCAGCAGCCGGGGGGGCCAGGGTGAGCAGTTCTTC
J: TRBJ1-1; size: .; V: TRBV7-3; D: TRBD1; CDR3: CASEKGAGNTEAFF; DNA: TGTGCCAGTGAAAAGGGGGCTGGTAACACTGAAGCTTTCTTT
J: TRBJ1-1; size: .; V: TRBV19; D: .; CDR3: CASSIADGTEAFF; DNA: TGTGCCAGTAGTATTGCAGACGGTACTGAAGCTTTCTTT
J: TRBJ1-6; size: .; V: TRBV9; D: .; CDR3: CASSADVFSPLHF; DNA: TGTGCCAGCAGCGCCGATGTCTTCTCACCCCTCCACTTT
J: TRBJ1-2; size: .; V: TRBV11-2; D: .; CDR3: CASSSEGYGYTF; DNA: TGTGCCAGCAGCTCCGAGGGCTATGGCTACACCTTC
J: TRBJ2-3; size: .; V: TRBV28; D: .; CDR3: CASSPWGSTSTDTQYF; DNA: TGTGCCAGCAGTCCCTGGGGATCGACTAGCACAGATACGCAGTATTTT
J: TRBJ1-2; size: .; V: TRBV2; D: .; CDR3: CASSGRVLDGYTF; DNA: TGTGCCAGCAGTGGACGGGTCTTGGACGGCTACACCTTC
J: TRBJ2-7; size: .; V: TRBV13; D: TRBD1; CDR3: CASTRRQGSYEQYF; DNA: TGTGCCAGCACCCGAAGACAGGGCTCCTACGAGCAGTACTTC
J: TRBJ1-6; size: .; V: TRBV18; D: TRBD1; CDR3: CASSPGTGRSSPLHF; DNA: TGTGCCAGCTCTCCCGGGACAGGGCGGAGCTCACCCCTCCACTTT
J: TRBJ1-4; size: .; V: TRBV7-9; D: .; CDR3: CASSLLTGTSKEKLFF; DNA: TGTGCCAGCAGCCTCCTAACCGGGACTTCTAAGGAAAAACTGTTTTTT
J: TRBJ2-5; size: .; V: TRBV7-2; D: .; CDR3: CASSPEPAVYQETQYF; DNA: TGTGCCAGCAGCCCCGAGCCAGCTGTGTACCAAGAGACCCAGTACTTC
J: TRBJ1-2; size: .; V: TRBV5-1; D: TRBD1; CDR3: CASSSGDRRIDGYTF; DNA: TGCGCCAGCAGCTCCGGGGACAGACGAATCGATGGCTACACCTTC
J: TRBJ1-2; size: .; V: TRBV7-8; D: .; CDR3: CASSLVVGNYGYTF; DNA: TGTGCCAGCAGCTTAGTAGTCGGGAACTATGGCTACACCTTC
J: TRBJ1-6; size: .; V: TRBV27; D: TRBD1; CDR3: CASTSDRVYNSPLHF; DNA: TGTGCCAGCACTTCGGACAGGGTCTATAATTCACCCCTCCACTTT
J: TRBJ2-3; size: .; V: TRBV5-1; D: TRBD2; CDR3: CASTQVERGYLTQYF; DNA: TGCGCCAGCACCCAGGTCGAGCGGGGTTACCTTACGCAGTATTTT
J: TRBJ1-1; size: .; V: TRBV6-5; D: .; CDR3: CASSSTLGSGGTEAFF; DNA: TGTGCCAGCAGTTCAACGCTCGGCTCCGGGGGCACTGAAGCTTTCTTT
J: TRBJ1-1; size: once; V: TRBV7-8; D: .; CDR3: CASSFSFRGTEAFF; DNA: TGTGCCAGCAGTTTTTCGTTCAGGGGCACTGAAGCTTTCTTT
J: TRBJ2-6; size: .; V: TRBV5-1; D: TRBD2; CDR3: CASSWGRVAGAHSSSGANVLTF; DNA: TGCGCCAGCAGCTGGGGGCGGGTAGCGGGGGCCCACTCTTCGAGCGGGGCCAACGTCCTGACTTTC
J: TRBJ1-1; size: .; V: TRBV15; D: .; CDR3: CATSRERVGGTEAFF; DNA: TGTGCCACCAGCAGAGAAAGGGTCGGGGGAACTGAAGCTTTCTTT
J: TRBJ1-4; size: .; V: TRBV6-1; D: .; CDR3: CASSEAQYRLATNEKLFF; DNA: TGTGCCAGCAGTGAAGCACAATACCGACTCGCAACTAATGAAAAACTGTTTTTT
J: TRBJ2-5; size: .; V: TRBV24-1; D: TRBD2; CDR3: CATSDTGLAPETQYF; DNA: TGTGCCACCAGTGACACGGGACTAGCTCCAGAGACCCAGTACTTC